This T cell receptor beta chain was documented in a study of beta chain features in type 1 diabetes. The study's findings and limits: The cDNA sequencing approach could over-represent high-TCR-expressing cells.

Per donor, one heparinised blood draw averaged about 100 mL. Since all of the isolated RNA was reverse transcribed, expressed TCRB transcripts were what got sequenced. Assay used: immunoSEQ multiplex PCR; TCRdb lists only in-frame clones, some missing. The data hold 400,000 to 600,000 clones, with about 30% observed a single time. Germline assignment: CDR1 MGHDK and CDR2 SYGVNS. V was cut by 6 bases and J by 0 bases, with 5 bases left in between. The length of the CDR3 is 12 residues. About this clone itself: Its antigen remains unidentified.

The receptor's source is a man aged 18 to 29 in good health. This chain uses TRBV25-1 with TRBJ2-5, with D unclear. Material for sequencing was naive CD4+ T cells from blood. The CDR3 DNA reads as TGTGCCAGCAGGGCTTACCAAGAGACCCAGTACTTC. Amino acid sequence: CASRAYQETQYF.